These 14 T cell receptor beta chains originate from one sample sequenced in a study of OX40 agonist ivuxolimab in advanced cancers. Profiled with immunoSEQ multiplex PCR; TCRdb holds only in-frame clones, not every one. The data contain tens of thousands of clones, 82% of them seen just once; the ten biggest clones take up roughly 22%. Sequences were derived from CD4+ or CD8+ T cells sorted from blood, sampled in a trial of the OX40 agonist ivuxolimab. These receptor sequences come from an adult with an advanced solid tumor such as melanoma, head and neck, liver or kidney cancer.

The V call is TRBV7-9, the J call TRBJ1-2; no firm D call. The germline gives CDR1 SEHNR, CDR2 FQNEAQ (reference sequence). This CDR3 spans 13 amino acids. With 4 bases removed from V and 6 bases from J, the gap between germline ends came to 12 bases. In nucleotides, the CDR3 is TGTGCCAGCAGCTCGAGGGATACGGATGGCTACACCTTC. Translated, it gives CASSSRDTDGYTF.

The J gene is TRBJ2-7, the V gene TRBV7-9; 7 bases align to TRBD2. Germline trimming cut 1 base from V and 1 base from J; bases unmatched to any gene: 7. CDR3 size: 16 residues. Germline V gene sequence: CDR1 SEHNR, CDR2 FQNEAQ (reference sequence). The CDR3 region is CASSLVVGLGSYEQYF. DNA for the CDR3: TGTGCCAGCAGCTTAGTGGTAGGACTAGGGTCCTACGAGCAGTACTTC.

The V gene is TRBV30, the J gene TRBJ2-7; 7 positions agree with TRBD2. Looked up from germline, CDR1 is GTSNPN and CDR2 is SVGIG (reference sequence). The J segment lost 2 bases and the V segment lost 2 bases, leaving 6 bases of the junction unmatched. This CDR3 has 14 amino acids. The CDR3 bases are TGTGCCTGGAGTCGTAGCGGGCCTACCTACGAGCAGTACTTC. Its translation: CAWSRSGPTYEQYF.

The V call is TRBV18, the J call TRBJ1-2; no firm D call. The CDR3 loop spans 13 amino acids. V lost 0 bases and J 8 bases, leaving 10 bases between the germline ends. Germline CDR1 KGHSH, CDR2 LQKENI. CDR3 sequence: CASSPPGLEGYTF. The DNA of the CDR3 is TGTGCCAGCTCACCACCCGGGTTGGAGGGCTACACCTTC.

The chain combines TRBV5-4 with TRBJ1-4, with D unclear. Germline lookup yields CDR1 SGHNT and CDR2 YYREEE (reference sequence). The CDR3 runs to 15 residues. Deletions cut 1 base from V and 7 bases from J, with 14 bases between. This CDR3 reads CASSLSPGLGEKLFF. In DNA form, the CDR3 reads TGTGCCAGCAGCTTGTCGCCGGGGTTGGGTGAAAAACTGTTTTTT. Looking up the rest from reference TRBV5-4 and TRBJ1-4 gives the full variable domain: ETGVTQSPTHLIKTRGQQVTLRCSSQSGHNTVSWYQQALGQGPQFIFQYYREEENGRGNFPPRFSGLQFPNYSSELNVNALELDDSALYLCASSLSPGLGEKLFFGSGTQLSVL.

The V call is TRBV30, the J call TRBJ1-1; D gene uncertain. The CDR3 has 13 residues. V lost 4 bases and J 1 base, leaving 10 bases between the germline ends. Germline values: CDR1 GTSNPN, CDR2 SVGIG (reference sequence). CDR3 in DNA: TGTGCCTGGAATTTGGTCCCGAACACTGAAGCTTTCTTT. It translates to CAWNLVPNTEAFF.

This clone was seen just once. The chain couples TRBV6-4 to TRBJ1-5; no firm D call. Trimming stripped 0 bases from V and 7 bases from J, with 7 bases between. The germline V gene has CDR1 MRHNA and CDR2 SNTAGT. The CDR3 has 13 amino acids. The CDR3 DNA follows: TGTGCCAGCAGTGACTCAGAAGGCCAGCCCCAGCATTTT. Translating it yields CASSDSEGQPQHF.

This clone was seen only a few times. The gene calls are TRBV10-3 and TRBJ1-2; TRBD1 matches 8 bases. CDR1 is ENHRY and CDR2 is SYGVKD in the germline V gene. Germline trimming cut 2 bases from V and 0 bases from J; bases unmatched to any gene: 5. The CDR3 is made up of 16 amino acids. CDR3 in amino acids: CAISEVRGPSNYGYTF. In nucleotides, the CDR3 is TGTGCCATCAGTGAGGTCAGGGGGCCATCTAACTATGGCTACACCTTC.

In DNA form, the CDR3 reads TGTGCCAGCAGCCCGGGCCCAGGACACCAAGAGACCCAGTACTTC. It translates to CASSPGPGHQETQYF. The chain employs TRBV7-3 and TRBJ2-5; D gene unclear. Germline V lookup: CDR1 SGHTA, CDR2 FQGTGA. The V gene lost 5 bases and the J gene lost 0 bases, with 13 bases spanning the gap. CDR3 length equals 15 residues.

The chain couples TRBV18 to TRBJ2-4, with D unresolved. Germline assignment: CDR1 KGHSH and CDR2 LQKENI. The CDR3 length is 15 residues. Deletions cut 2 bases from V and 3 bases from J, with 11 bases between. The CDR3 DNA reads as TGTGCCAGCTCACCAGAGGCGTGGGGCAAAAACATTCAGTACTTC. As protein: CASSPEAWGKNIQYF.

The chain carries TRBV2 and TRBJ2-5; TRBD1 might be the D (6 bases). Trimming took off 10 bases at V and 4 bases at J, with 19 bases between the two ends. Germline V CDR1 and CDR2: SNHLY, FYNNEI. The CDR3 totals 14 residues. The CDR3 sequence: CAIGSGDTIETQYF. The DNA of the CDR3 is TGTGCCATCGGATCTGGGGACACGATAGAGACCCAGTACTTC.

V and J are TRBV5-4 and TRBJ2-1; tentative D call: TRBD2 (6 bases). The CDR3 has 15 residues. Trimming pared 0 bases from V and 4 bases from J, leaving 11 bases between. Germline V gives CDR1 SGHNT, CDR2 YYREEE (reference sequence). In DNA form, the CDR3 reads TGTGCCAGCAGCTTGGATACCGGGACTTACAATGAGCAGTTCTTC. This codes for CASSLDTGTYNEQFF.

This chain uses TRBV27 with TRBJ2-1; TRBD1 aligns across 10 bases. After removal of 4 bases from V and 3 bases from J, the junction contained 15 bases not matched to a gene. Per germline, CDR1 MNHEY and CDR2 SMNVEV (reference sequence). CDR3 length equals 19 residues. In DNA, the CDR3 is TGTGCCAGCAGTTCCTTGACAGGGGGCCAGCGGGAGTTCTACAATGAGCAGTTCTTC. Amino acids: CASSSLTGGQREFYNEQFF.

This clone was detected only once. The rearrangement joins TRBV29-1 to TRBJ1-1, with D possibly being TRBD1 (6 bases). Germline loops: CDR1 SQVTM, CDR2 ANQGSEA. The CDR3 contains 13 residues. V lost 3 bases and J 6 bases, leaving 14 bases between the germline ends. CDR3 coding DNA: TGCAGCGTTGACCTACAGGGTGAAGCTGAAGCTTTCTTT. Protein: CSVDLQGEAEAFF. Based on the CDR3 plus reference TRBV29-1 and TRBJ1-1, the full variable domain is SAVISQKPSRDICQRGTSLTIQCQVDSQVTMMFWYRQQPGQSLTLIATANQGSEATYESGFVIDKFPISRPNLTFSTLTVSNMSPEDSSIYLCSVDLQGEAEAFFGQGTRLTVV.